One and the same sample provided the 5 T cell receptor beta chains below, sequenced in a study of beta chain features in type 1 diabetes (dated 2018 in TCRdb). The protocol used for the library was the immunoSEQ multiplex PCR assay. The High Capacity cDNA Reverse Transcription Kit was used to reverse transcribe all of the isolated RNA, meaning that expressed TCRB transcripts were what got sequenced. This is the immuneACCESS table as TCRdb keeps it, with only in-frame sequences that have V and J called. A part of the clones is gone; compared with another copy, unresolved V genes explain less than half, and the rest is unexplained. Present in this sample are approximately 44,000 clones, approximately 56% of which were seen just once. About 2.1% of the sample is held by the ten biggest clonotypes. Material: Tregs from blood. According to the study, the label for this sample's cell subset or site signals: regulatory CD4+ T cells. The receptors come from a woman aged 18-29 years in good health.

The V gene is TRBV7-6, the J gene TRBJ2-5, with 11 bases aligning to TRBD1. CDR1 and CDR2 from the germline V gene are SGHVS and FNYEAQ. Trimming cost V 4 bases and J 5 bases; bases outside gene matches: 3. This CDR3 is 14 amino acids long. CDR3: CASSSDRGPETQYF. The CDR3 DNA is TGTGCCAGCAGCTCGGACAGGGGGCCGGAGACCCAGTACTTC.

The rearrangement joins TRBV2 to TRBJ1-2, with a tentative D call TRBD1 (5 bases). The CDR3 has 16 amino acids. Germline assignment: CDR1 SNHLY and CDR2 FYNNEI. V was trimmed by 0 bases and J by 5 bases, leaving 16 bases between them. The CDR3 here is CASSEARGRERYGYTF. In DNA, the CDR3 is TGTGCCAGCAGTGAAGCTCGCGGCAGGGAAAGATATGGCTACACCTTC.

On this clone: The sample holds other DNA sequences that translate to the same CDR3. V and J are TRBV19 and TRBJ1-5; 10 bases match TRBD1. The germline gives CDR1 LNHDA, CDR2 SQIVND (reference sequence). CDR3 length equals 14 residues. V shed 8 bases and J 4 bases; nucleotides not matched to a gene: 5. The CDR3 DNA reads TGTGCCAGTTCCGGACAGGGGGGAAATCAGCCCCAGCATTTT. It encodes CASSGQGGNQPQHF.

The gene calls are TRBV5-1 and TRBJ1-2; 11 positions agree with TRBD1. The junction had 1 base not matched to a gene; V was cut back by 0 bases and J by 0 bases. The length of the CDR3 is 16 residues. Germline CDR1 and CDR2: SGHRS and YFSETQ. CDR3 amino acids: CASSLGGQGANYGYTF. Written as DNA, the CDR3 is TGCGCCAGCAGCTTGGGGGGACAGGGGGCTAACTATGGCTACACCTTC.

This chain links TRBV6-1 with TRBJ2-1, with 15 bases matching TRBD2. The V gene end was trimmed by 0 bases and the J gene end by 7 bases; junction bases not matched to a gene: 10. Germline CDR1 reads MNHNS; CDR2 reads SASEGT. The CDR3 has 19 amino acids. CDR3 DNA: TGTGCCAGCAGTGAAGCCGCCACCGGGACTAGCGGGAGGAGAAATGAGCAGTTCTTC. It translates to CASSEAATGTSGRRNEQFF.